This TCR beta chain was identified in a study of blood T cell repertoires in COVID-19. Study summary: From the United States, Italy and Spain came samples of acute and convalescent COVID-19. PBMCs, B-cell-depleted T cells, or T cells provided the cDNA or gDNA that made up the material.

In the authors' workflow: The assay estimated nucleated cells by amplifying reference gene primers. Here immunoSEQ multiplex PCR was the method, and the copy in TCRdb shows in-frame clones only, minus some. The V and J calls and clone size come from that table; D and trimming were worked out from the DNA. The sample has roughly 150,000 clones; 70% to 85% are singletons. The CDR3 runs 11 residues. The V gene lost 7 bases and the J gene lost 4 bases, with 5 bases spanning the gap. Germline V gives CDR1 SNHLY, CDR2 FYNNEI. The chain recombines TRBV2 with TRBJ2-1; D gene ambiguous. The sequence came from a man aged 55 to 70 who had recovered from COVID-19. Sequenced material: peripheral blood. The CDR3 sequence is CASTGYNEQFF. As DNA, the CDR3 is TGTGCCAGCACCGGTTACAATGAGCAGTTCTTC.